This TCR beta chain was recorded in a study of neoadjuvant nivolumab and ipilimumab in lung cancer. Measured with immunoSEQ multiplex PCR; TCRdb has only the in-frame clones, and not every one. Of 15,000 to 20,000 clones listed, less than 85% are singletons. The sequence was collected from an adult with non-small cell lung cancer. This sample comprised tumor tissue, obtained after neoadjuvant nivolumab, alone or with ipilimumab, at or shortly before surgery.

The CDR3 nucleotides are TGTGCCAGCAGCCGGGAACTATACACTGAAGCTTTCTTT. It translates to CASSRELYTEAFF. The gene calls are TRBV14 and TRBJ1-1; no firm D call. The CDR3 covers 13 residues. From germline, CDR1 is SGHDN and CDR2 FVKESK. The V end was cut by 4 bases, the J end by 3 bases, with 9 bases between.